This TCR beta chain comes out of a study of blood T cell repertoires in COVID-19. Study summary: T cells, B-cell-depleted T cells, or PBMCs provided the cDNA or gDNA that served as material.

Clones were read by immunoSEQ multiplex PCR, and TCRdb kept only the in-frame ones, dropping some. The profile shows 250,000 to 300,000 clones, approximately 91% of them singletons. This CDR3 contains 15 residues. Germline V lookup: CDR1 MNHNS, CDR2 SASEGT. V was pared by 0 bases and J by 0 bases, with 8 bases between. Enrolled through a virtual design, the participants were between 18 and 89 years of age and came from under 30 US areas. Cohort placement rested on clinical history that participants reported themselves. Resolution of symptoms, clearance, or two negative PCRs was present in recovered Cohort 3 donors.

This clonotype originated in a woman aged 40-49 years who had recovered from COVID-19. Source material: PBMCs or T cells enriched from blood (not recorded which). This rearrangement joins TRBV6-1 to TRBJ1-1; D unresolved. CDR3 protein: CASSEARRVNTEAFF. The CDR3 DNA follows: TGTGCCAGCAGTGAAGCTCGCCGGGTGAACACTGAAGCTTTCTTT.